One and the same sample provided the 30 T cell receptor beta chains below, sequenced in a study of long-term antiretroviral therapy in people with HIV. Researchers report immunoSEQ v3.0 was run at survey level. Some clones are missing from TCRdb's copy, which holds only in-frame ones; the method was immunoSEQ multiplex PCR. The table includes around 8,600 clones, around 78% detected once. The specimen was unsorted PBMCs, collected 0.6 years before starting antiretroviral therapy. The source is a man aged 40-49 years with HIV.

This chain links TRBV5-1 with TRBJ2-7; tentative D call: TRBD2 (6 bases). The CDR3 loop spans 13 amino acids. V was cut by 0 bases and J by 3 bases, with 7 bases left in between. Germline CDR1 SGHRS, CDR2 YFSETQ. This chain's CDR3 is CASSLVGGYEQYF. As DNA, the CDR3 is TGCGCCAGCAGCTTGGTGGGGGGCTACGAGCAGTACTTC.

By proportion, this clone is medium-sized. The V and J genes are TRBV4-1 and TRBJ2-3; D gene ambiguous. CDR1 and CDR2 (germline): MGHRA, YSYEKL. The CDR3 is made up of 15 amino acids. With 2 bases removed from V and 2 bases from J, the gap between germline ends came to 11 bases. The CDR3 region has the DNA TGCGCCAGCAGCCAATACCAGACAACCACAGATACGCAGTATTTT. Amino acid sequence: CASSQYQTTTDTQYF.

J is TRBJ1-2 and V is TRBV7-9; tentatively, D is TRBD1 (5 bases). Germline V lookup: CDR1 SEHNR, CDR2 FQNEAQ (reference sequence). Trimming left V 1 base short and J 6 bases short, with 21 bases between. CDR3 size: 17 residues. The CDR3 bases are TGTGCCAGCAGCTTAGGACCCCCAGCACAGGCAGCCAATGGCTACACCTTC. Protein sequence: CASSLGPPAQAANGYTF.

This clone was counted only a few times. This CDR3 is CASSLGDYGYTF. In nucleotides, the CDR3 is TGTGCCAGCAGCTTGGGAGACTATGGCTACACCTTC. The chain is built from TRBV7-9 and TRBJ1-2; D remains ambiguous. The V gene lost 3 bases and the J gene lost 3 bases, with 5 bases spanning the gap. The CDR3 runs 12 residues. Germline V gives CDR1 SEHNR, CDR2 FQNEAQ (reference sequence).

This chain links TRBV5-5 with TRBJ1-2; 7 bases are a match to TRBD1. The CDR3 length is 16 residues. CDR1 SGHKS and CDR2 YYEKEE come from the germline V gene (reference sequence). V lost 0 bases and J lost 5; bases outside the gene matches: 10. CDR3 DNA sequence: TGTGCCAGCAGCTTGGCCGGGTTGGCAGGGGGGTATGGCTACACCTTC. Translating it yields CASSLAGLAGGYGYTF.

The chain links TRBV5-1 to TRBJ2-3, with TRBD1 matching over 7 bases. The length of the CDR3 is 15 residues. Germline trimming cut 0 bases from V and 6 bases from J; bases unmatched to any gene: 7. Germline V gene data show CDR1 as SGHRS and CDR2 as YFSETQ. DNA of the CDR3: TGCGCCAGCAGCTTGGCGGGACAGCCGGGGGATACGCAGTATTTT. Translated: CASSLAGQPGDTQYF.

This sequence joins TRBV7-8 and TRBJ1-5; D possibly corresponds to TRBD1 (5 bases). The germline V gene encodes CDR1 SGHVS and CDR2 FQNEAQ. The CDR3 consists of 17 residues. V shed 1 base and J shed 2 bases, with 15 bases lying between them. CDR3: CASSLGDPGVGNQPQHF. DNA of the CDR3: TGTGCCAGCAGCTTAGGGGACCCCGGAGTTGGCAATCAGCCCCAGCATTTT.

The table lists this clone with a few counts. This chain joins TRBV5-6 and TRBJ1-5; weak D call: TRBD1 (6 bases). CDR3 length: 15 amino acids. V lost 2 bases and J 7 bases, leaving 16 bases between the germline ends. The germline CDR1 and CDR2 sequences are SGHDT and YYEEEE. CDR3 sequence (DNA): TGTGCCAGCAGCTTCCGGAGGGGGGTGGTACAGCCCCAGCATTTT. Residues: CASSFRRGVVQPQHF.

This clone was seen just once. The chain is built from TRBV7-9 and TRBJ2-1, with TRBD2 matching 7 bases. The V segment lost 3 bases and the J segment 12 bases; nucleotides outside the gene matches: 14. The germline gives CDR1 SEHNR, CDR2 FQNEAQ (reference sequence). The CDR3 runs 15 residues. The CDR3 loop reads CASSFTGTKGSRQFF. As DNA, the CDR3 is TGTGCCAGCAGCTTTACCGGGACTAAAGGTTCGCGGCAGTTCTTC.

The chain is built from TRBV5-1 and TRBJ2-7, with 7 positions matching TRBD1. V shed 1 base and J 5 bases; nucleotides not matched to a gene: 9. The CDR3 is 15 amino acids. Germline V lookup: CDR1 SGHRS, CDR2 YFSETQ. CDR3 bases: TGCGCCAGCAGCTTGAAGACGACAGGGAAGCACGAGCAGTACTTC. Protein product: CASSLKTTGKHEQYF.

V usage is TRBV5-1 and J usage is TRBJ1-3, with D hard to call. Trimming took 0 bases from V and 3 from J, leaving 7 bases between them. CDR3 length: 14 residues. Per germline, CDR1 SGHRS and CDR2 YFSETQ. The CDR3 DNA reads TGCGCCAGCAGCTTGGGTGGGGTTGGAAACACCATATATTTT. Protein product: CASSLGGVGNTIYF.

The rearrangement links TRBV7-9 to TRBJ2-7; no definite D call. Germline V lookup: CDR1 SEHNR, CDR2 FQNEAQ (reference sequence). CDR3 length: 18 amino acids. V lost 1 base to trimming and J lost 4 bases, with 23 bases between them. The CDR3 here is CASSLGSPGELIGYEQYF. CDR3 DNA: TGTGCCAGCAGCTTAGGATCCCCGGGCGAGCTCATAGGATACGAGCAGTACTTC.

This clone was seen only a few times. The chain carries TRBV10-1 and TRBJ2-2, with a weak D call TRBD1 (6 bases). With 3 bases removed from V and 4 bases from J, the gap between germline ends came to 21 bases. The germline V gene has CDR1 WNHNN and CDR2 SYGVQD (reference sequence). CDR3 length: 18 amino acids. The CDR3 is CASSDHYPGQRTTGELFF. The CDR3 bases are TGCGCCAGCAGTGACCACTATCCGGGACAACGAACCACCGGGGAGCTGTTTTTT.

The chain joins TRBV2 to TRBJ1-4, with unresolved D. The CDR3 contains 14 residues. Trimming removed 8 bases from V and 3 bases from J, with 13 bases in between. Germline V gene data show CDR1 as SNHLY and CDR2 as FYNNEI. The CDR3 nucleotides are TGTGCCAGCTTTTTCCGGGGTGCTAATGAAAAACTGTTTTTT. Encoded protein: CASFFRGANEKLFF.

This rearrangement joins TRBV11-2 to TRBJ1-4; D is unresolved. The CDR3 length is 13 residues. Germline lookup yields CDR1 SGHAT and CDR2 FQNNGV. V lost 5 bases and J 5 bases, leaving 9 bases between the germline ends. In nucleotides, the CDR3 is TGTGCCAGCAGCAGGGCCCGAAATGAAAAACTGTTTTTT. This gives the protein CASSRARNEKLFF.

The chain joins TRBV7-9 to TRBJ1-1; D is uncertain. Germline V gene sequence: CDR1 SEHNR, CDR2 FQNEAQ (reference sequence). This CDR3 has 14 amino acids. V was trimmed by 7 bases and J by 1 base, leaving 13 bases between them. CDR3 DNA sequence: TGTGCCAGCACCCGTATGGGCTGGAACACTGAAGCTTTCTTT. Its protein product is CASTRMGWNTEAFF.

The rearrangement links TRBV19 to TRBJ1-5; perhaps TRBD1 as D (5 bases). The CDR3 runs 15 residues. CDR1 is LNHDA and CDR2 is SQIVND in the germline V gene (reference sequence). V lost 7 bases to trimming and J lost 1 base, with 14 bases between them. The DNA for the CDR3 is TGTGCCAGTACCATGGGGGTAATGAGCAATCAGCCCCAGCATTTT. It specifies CASTMGVMSNQPQHF. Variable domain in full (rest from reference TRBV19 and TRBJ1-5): DGGITQSPKYLFRKEGQNVTLSCEQNLNHDAMYWYRQDPGQGLRLIYYSQIVNDFQKGDIAEGYSVSREKKESFPLTVTSAQKNPTAFYLCASTMGVMSNQPQHFGDGTRLSIL.

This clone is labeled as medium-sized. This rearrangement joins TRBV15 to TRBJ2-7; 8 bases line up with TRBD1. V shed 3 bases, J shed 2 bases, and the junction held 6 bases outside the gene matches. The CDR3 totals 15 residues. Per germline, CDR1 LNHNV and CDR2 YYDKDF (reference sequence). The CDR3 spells CATSRGTGGPYEQYF. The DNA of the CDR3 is TGTGCCACCAGCAGGGGGACAGGAGGCCCCTACGAGCAGTACTTC.

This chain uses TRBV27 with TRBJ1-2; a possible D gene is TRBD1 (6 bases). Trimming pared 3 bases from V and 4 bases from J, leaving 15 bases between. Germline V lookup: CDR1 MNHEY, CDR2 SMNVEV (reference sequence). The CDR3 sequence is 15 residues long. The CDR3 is CASSFTYRVGYGYTF. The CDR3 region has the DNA TGTGCCAGCAGTTTCACGTACAGGGTTGGCTATGGCTACACCTTC.

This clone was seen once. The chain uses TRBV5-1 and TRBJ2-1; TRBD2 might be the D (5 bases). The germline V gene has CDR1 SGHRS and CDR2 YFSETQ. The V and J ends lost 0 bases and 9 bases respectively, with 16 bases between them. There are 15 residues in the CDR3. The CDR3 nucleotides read TGCGCCAGCAGCTTGGTTCGGGAACCGCAAGGTGAGCAGTTCTTC. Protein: CASSLVREPQGEQFF.

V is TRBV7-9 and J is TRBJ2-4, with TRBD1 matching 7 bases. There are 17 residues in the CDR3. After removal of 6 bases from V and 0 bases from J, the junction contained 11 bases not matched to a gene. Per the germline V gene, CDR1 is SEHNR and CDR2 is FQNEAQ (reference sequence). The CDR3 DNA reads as TGTGCCAGCAGGGACGGGACAGCTCCCGTAGCCAAAAACATTCAGTACTTC. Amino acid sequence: CASRDGTAPVAKNIQYF.

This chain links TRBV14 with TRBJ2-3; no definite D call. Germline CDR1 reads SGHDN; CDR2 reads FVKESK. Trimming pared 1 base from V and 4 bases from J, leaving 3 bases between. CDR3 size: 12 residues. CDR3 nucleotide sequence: TGTGCCAGCAGCCAAGTGGCAGATACGCAGTATTTT. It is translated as CASSQVADTQYF. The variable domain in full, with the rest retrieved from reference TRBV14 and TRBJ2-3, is EAGVTQFPSHSVIEKGQTVTLRCDPISGHDNLYWYRRVMGKEIKFLLHFVKESKQDESGMPNNRFLAERTGGTYSTLKVQPAELEDSGVYFCASSQVADTQYFGPGTRLTVL.

The DNA of the CDR3 is TGCGCCAGCAGCATTAGCGCCGGCGGGGCAGGCGGGGAGCTGTTTTTT. This encodes CASSISAGGAGGELFF. The rearrangement uses TRBV5-1 and TRBJ2-2; possibly TRBD2 for D (6 bases). The germline V gene has CDR1 SGHRS and CDR2 YFSETQ. The CDR3 totals 16 residues. V shed 4 bases and J shed 7 bases, with 20 bases lying between them.

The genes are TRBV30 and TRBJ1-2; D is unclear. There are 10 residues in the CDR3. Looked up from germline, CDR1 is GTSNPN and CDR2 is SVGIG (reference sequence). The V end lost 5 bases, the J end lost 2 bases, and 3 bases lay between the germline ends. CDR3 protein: CAWENYGYTF. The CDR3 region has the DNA TGTGCCTGGGAAAACTATGGCTACACCTTC.

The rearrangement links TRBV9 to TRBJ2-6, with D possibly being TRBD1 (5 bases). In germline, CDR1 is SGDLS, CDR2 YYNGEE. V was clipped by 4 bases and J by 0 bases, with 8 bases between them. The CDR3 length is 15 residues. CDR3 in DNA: TGTGCCAGCAGCTCCAGGGTCTCTGGGGCCAACGTCCTGACTTTC. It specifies CASSSRVSGANVLTF.

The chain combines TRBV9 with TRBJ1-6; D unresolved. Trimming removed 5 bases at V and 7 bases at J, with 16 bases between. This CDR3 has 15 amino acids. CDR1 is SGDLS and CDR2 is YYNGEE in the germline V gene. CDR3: CASSGGPERNSPLHF. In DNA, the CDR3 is TGTGCCAGCAGTGGCGGGCCGGAGCGCAATTCACCCCTCCACTTT. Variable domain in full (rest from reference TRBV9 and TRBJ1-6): DSGVTQTPKHLITATGQRVTLRCSPRSGDLSVYWYQQSLDQGLQFLIQYYNGEERAKGNILERFSAQQFPDLHSELNLSSLELGDSALYFCASSGGPERNSPLHFGNGTRLTVT.

CDR3 region: CASRRVGVGEKLFF. In nucleotides, the CDR3 is TGTGCCAGCAGACGGGTGGGCGTAGGTGAAAAACTGTTTTTT. The chain links TRBV2 to TRBJ1-4; D is unresolved. Germline CDR1 reads SNHLY; CDR2 reads FYNNEI. V was trimmed by 6 bases and J by 7 bases, leaving 15 bases between them. The CDR3 length is 14 residues.

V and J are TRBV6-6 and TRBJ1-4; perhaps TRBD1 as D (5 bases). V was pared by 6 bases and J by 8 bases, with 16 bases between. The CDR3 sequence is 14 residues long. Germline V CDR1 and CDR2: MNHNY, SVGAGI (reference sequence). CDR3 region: CASSSIRVREKLFF. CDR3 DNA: TGTGCCAGCAGCAGTATCAGGGTGCGGGAAAAACTGTTTTTT.

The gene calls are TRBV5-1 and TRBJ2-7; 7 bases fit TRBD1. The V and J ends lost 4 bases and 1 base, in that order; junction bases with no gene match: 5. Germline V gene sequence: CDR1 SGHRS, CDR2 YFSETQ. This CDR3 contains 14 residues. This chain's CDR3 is CASSGDSSSYEQYF. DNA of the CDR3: TGCGCCAGCAGCGGGGACAGCTCTTCCTACGAGCAGTACTTC.

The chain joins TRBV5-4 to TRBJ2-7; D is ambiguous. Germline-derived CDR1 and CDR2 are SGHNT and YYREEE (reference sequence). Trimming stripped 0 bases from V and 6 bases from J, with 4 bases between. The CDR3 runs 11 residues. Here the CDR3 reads CASSLGGEQYF. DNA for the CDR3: TGTGCCAGCAGCTTGGGGGGCGAGCAGTACTTC.